Reported below is one T cell receptor (beta chain). CDR1 is MNHEY, CDR2 SVGAGI, per germline. Trimming stripped 3 bases from V and 7 bases from J, with 16 bases between. CDR3 length: 15 residues. The source of the sample is a study of beta chain features in type 1 diabetes. Every isolated RNA sample was fully reverse transcribed, so sequencing captured expressed TCRB transcripts. Assay used: immunoSEQ multiplex PCR; TCRdb lists only in-frame clones, some missing. This sample has around 240,000 clones, with around 65% found just once. The source is a man aged 25 to 45 in good health. Sequenced sample: naive CD4+ T cells from blood. The rearrangement joins TRBV6-5 to TRBJ2-1, with D maybe TRBD2 (6 bases). The CDR3 region has the DNA TGTGCCAGCAGTTATAACAGCGGGCTACCTAATGAGCAGTTCTTC. It encodes CASSYNSGLPNEQFF.